The 31 T cell receptor beta chains below come from one sample, sequenced in a study of shared clonotypes between healthy human individuals (dated by TCRdb to the early 2020s). The method was the immunoSEQ multiplex PCR assay. In its TCRdb copy, this immuneACCESS table keeps in-frame sequences only and misses some clones. Where compared with another copy, unresolved V genes explain less than half of these, and the others have no known cause. Across this sample there are a few million clones, with approximately 90% seen only once. The biggest ten clones account for roughly 0.15% of the sample. The sequenced sample consisted of naive CD4+ T cells sorted from blood. The cell subset or site label on this specimen signifies: CD45RA+ positively selected. Every receptor here comes from a young man in good health.

This chain connects TRBV5-1 to TRBJ2-7; D may be TRBD2 (5 bases). The germline V gene encodes CDR1 SGHRS and CDR2 YFSETQ. With 3 bases removed from V and 0 bases from J, the gap between germline ends came to 16 bases. The CDR3 contains 16 residues. Here the CDR3 DNA reads TGCGCCAGCAGCTCCTCCCCCGCGGGTAGCTCCTACGAGCAGTACTTC. It translates to CASSSSPAGSSYEQYF.

This chain joins TRBV5-8 and TRBJ2-7, with 7 positions matching TRBD2. V lost 2 bases, J lost 4 bases, and 6 bases stayed unmatched. Germline-derived CDR1 and CDR2 are SGHTS and YDEGEE. The CDR3 contains 14 residues. The chain's CDR3 is CASSFGGGRYEQYF. The CDR3 nucleotides are TGTGCCAGCAGCTTTGGGGGAGGGAGGTACGAGCAGTACTTC.

This chain uses TRBV10-3 with TRBJ1-2; D possibly corresponds to TRBD1 (6 bases). Trimming stripped 2 bases from V and 0 bases from J, with 13 bases between. Germline values: CDR1 ENHRY, CDR2 SYGVKD. The CDR3 sequence is 16 residues long. This CDR3 reads CAISELGGASNYGYTF. Written as DNA, the CDR3 is TGTGCCATCAGTGAGCTCGGGGGCGCCTCTAACTATGGCTACACCTTC.

CDR3 region: CASSLSGGSINTIYF. In nucleotides, the CDR3 is TGTGCCAGCAGCTTGTCCGGAGGGTCGATCAACACCATATATTTT. V is TRBV7-8 and J is TRBJ1-3, with D unresolved. Germline V gives CDR1 SGHVS, CDR2 FQNEAQ. The germline V and J ends were trimmed by 3 bases and 7 bases, with 16 bases remaining between them. CDR3 length: 15 amino acids.

Comments on this clone: In the same sample, other DNA sequences code for this CDR3. V is TRBV5-6 and J is TRBJ2-7; 7 nucleotides agree with TRBD2. V was clipped by 4 bases and J by 2 bases; unmatched bases: 0. Germline assignment: CDR1 SGHDT and CDR2 YYEEEE. The CDR3 loop spans 12 amino acids. CDR3 sequence: CASSRGAYEQYF. The DNA for the CDR3 is TGTGCCAGCAGCCGGGGGGCCTACGAGCAGTACTTC.

The chain employs TRBV29-1 and TRBJ2-7; 9 bases fit TRBD2. This CDR3 is built from 12 residues. Germline V CDR1 and CDR2: SQVTM, ANQGSEA. Unmatched junction bases numbered 2, after V lost 5 bases and J lost 3 bases. This CDR3 reads CSVLSGSYEQYF. The CDR3, as DNA: TGCAGCGTTCTTAGCGGGAGCTACGAGCAGTACTTC.

J is TRBJ2-3 and V is TRBV25-1, with D tentatively TRBD2 (6 bases). Germline V gene lookup returns CDR1 MGHDK and CDR2 SYGVNS. This CDR3 region has 11 residues. The CDR3 DNA sequence: TGTGTGTCGGCGGGGACCGATACGCAGTATTTT. It yields the protein CVSAGTDTQYF.

The chain combines TRBV29-1 with TRBJ1-4; D gene ambiguous. Germline V gene lookup returns CDR1 SQVTM and CDR2 ANQGSEA. This CDR3 is built from 12 residues. V lost 4 bases and J 7 bases, leaving 10 bases between the germline ends. The CDR3 spells CSVALTGEKLFF. CDR3 nucleotide sequence: TGCAGCGTTGCGCTGACCGGTGAAAAACTGTTTTTT.

Notes on this clone: Additional DNA sequences in this sample encode the identical CDR3. The V call is TRBV7-6, the J call TRBJ2-1; the match to TRBD2 covers 11 bases. From germline, CDR1 is SGHVS and CDR2 FNYEAQ. Trimming removed 5 bases from V and 0 bases from J; junction bases left unmatched: 0. CDR3 length equals 15 residues. CDR3 amino acids: CASSTSGSSYNEQFF. In DNA, the CDR3 is TGTGCCAGCAGCACTAGCGGGAGCTCCTACAATGAGCAGTTCTTC.

The chain is built from TRBV5-1 and TRBJ1-6, with D unclear. The germline gives CDR1 SGHRS, CDR2 YFSETQ. The CDR3 length is 15 residues. Trimming cost V 0 bases and J 5 bases, with 9 bases left between them. CDR3 DNA: TGCGCCAGCAGCTTGGCCGATCACAATAATTCACCCCTCCACTTT. Translation: CASSLADHNNSPLHF.

In its sample, this clone was seen a few times. The chain is built from TRBV10-1 and TRBJ1-1, with D unclear. The germline V gene has CDR1 WNHNN and CDR2 SYGVQD (reference sequence). The CDR3 consists of 13 residues. Trimming cost V 2 bases and J 3 bases, with 7 bases left between them. CDR3 residues: CASSERWDTEAFF. The CDR3 nucleotides read TGCGCCAGCAGTGAGCGGTGGGACACTGAAGCTTTCTTT.

The chain combines TRBV5-5 with TRBJ1-2; 10 positions match TRBD1. Trimming took 1 base from V and 5 from J; bases not matched to a gene: 5. The CDR3 is 15 amino acids. Germline V gives CDR1 SGHKS, CDR2 YYEKEE (reference sequence). The CDR3 coding sequence is TGTGCCAGCAGCTTGCCCCGACAGGGGGCATATGGCTACACCTTC. Its protein product is CASSLPRQGAYGYTF. Based on the CDR3 plus reference TRBV5-5 and TRBJ1-2, the full variable domain is DAGVTQSPTHLIKTRGQQVTLRCSPISGHKSVSWYQQVLGQGPQFIFQYYEKEERGRGNFPDRFSARQFPNYSSELNVNALLLGDSALYLCASSLPRQGAYGYTFGSGTRLTVV.

Worth noting for this clone: Germline and junction disagree at one end, which may indicate a read error. Here the CDR3 DNA reads TGCGCCAGCAGCCAATTTACTCGAGGTAATGAGCAGTTCTTC. Its protein product is CASSQFTRGNEQFF. The chain employs TRBV5-4 and TRBJ2-1, with unresolved D. CDR1 is SGHNT and CDR2 is YYREEE in the germline V gene (reference sequence). The CDR3 sequence is 14 residues long.

For the CDR3, the DNA is TGCGCCAGCAGCCTTGCCGAGGGGACCGGGGAGCTGTTTTTT. Translated: CASSLAEGTGELFF. This rearrangement joins TRBV4-1 to TRBJ2-2; D possibly matches TRBD1 or TRBD2 (5 bases each). V lost 4 bases and J lost 5, with 11 bases in between. This CDR3 spans 14 amino acids. Germline V CDR1 and CDR2: MGHRA, YSYEKL.

The chain links TRBV5-1 to TRBJ2-1, with 11 bases identical to TRBD2. Looked up from germline, CDR1 is SGHRS and CDR2 is YFSETQ. This CDR3 has 16 amino acids. Trimming took 4 bases from V and 8 from J; bases not matched to a gene: 11. The CDR3 coding sequence is TGCGCCAGCAGCATCGGGACTAGCGGAGGGGGCGATGAGCAGTTCTTC. It codes for CASSIGTSGGGDEQFF.

The V call is TRBV6-1, the J call TRBJ2-1; 8 positions agree with TRBD2. The germline V gene has CDR1 MNHNS and CDR2 SASEGT. V was clipped by 10 bases and J by 4 bases; unmatched bases: 12. The CDR3 is 15 amino acids. This CDR3 reads CATRGSGGSYNEQFF. In DNA form, the CDR3 reads TGTGCCACCAGAGGAAGCGGGGGCTCGTACAATGAGCAGTTCTTC.

The chain joins TRBV7-3 to TRBJ2-2, with unresolved D. Germline CDR1 and CDR2: SGHTA and FQGTGA. The CDR3 covers 13 residues. Trimming shortened V by 2 bases and J by 4 bases, and 5 bases separated the two germline ends. The CDR3 sequence is CASSLQVTGELFF. CDR3 DNA: TGTGCCAGCAGCTTACAGGTCACCGGGGAGCTGTTTTTT.

The chain uses TRBV6-5 and TRBJ2-1; 7 bases are shared with TRBD2. The V gene end was trimmed by 2 bases and the J gene end by 13 bases; junction bases not matched to a gene: 5. CDR1 is MNHEY and CDR2 is SVGAGI in the germline V gene. This CDR3 is 12 amino acids long. The CDR3 protein is CASSYTTSVQFF. The DNA of the CDR3 is TGTGCCAGCAGTTACACCACTAGCGTTCAGTTCTTC.

The chain recombines TRBV5-1 with TRBJ1-6; 9 nucleotides agree with TRBD1. Unmatched junction bases numbered 9, after V lost 4 bases and J lost 10 bases. CDR1 is SGHRS and CDR2 is YFSETQ in the germline V gene. The length of the CDR3 is 15 residues. The CDR3 DNA follows: TGCGCCAGCAGCATGGGGACAGGGCGGGACTCACCCCTCCACTTT. As protein: CASSMGTGRDSPLHF.

This clone was found once. The CDR3 loop is CASSPTGSSYNSPLHF. In nucleotides, the CDR3 is TGTGCCAGTAGCCCGACAGGGAGCTCCTATAATTCACCCCTCCACTTT. The chain recombines TRBV19 with TRBJ1-6; 7 bases match TRBD1. The V segment lost 6 bases and the J segment 0 bases; nucleotides outside the gene matches: 5. This CDR3 spans 16 amino acids. Germline loops: CDR1 LNHDA, CDR2 SQIVND (reference sequence).

With regard to this clone: Other nucleotide sequences in the sample specify the same CDR3. The chain has TRBV6-5 and TRBJ1-2; TRBD1 aligns across 7 bases. Germline V lookup: CDR1 MNHEY, CDR2 SVGAGI. CDR3 length: 13 amino acids. The junction had 1 base not matched to a gene; V was cut back by 4 bases and J by 2 bases. The CDR3, as DNA: TGTGCCAGCAGTTTACAGGGGAACTATGGCTACACCTTC. This encodes CASSLQGNYGYTF.

V and J are TRBV5-4 and TRBJ1-2; 7 nucleotides match TRBD1. Looked up from germline, CDR1 is SGHNT and CDR2 is YYREEE (reference sequence). V trimming: 4 bases; J trimming: 2 bases; junction bases outside the gene matches: 5. This CDR3 has 14 amino acids. The CDR3 DNA reads as TGTGCCAGCAGCCGTCCGACAGGGAACTATGGCTACACCTTC. Translating it yields CASSRPTGNYGYTF.

The sample holds a few counts of this clone. This chain uses TRBV5-4 with TRBJ2-7; 8 bases agree with TRBD2. Germline loops: CDR1 SGHNT, CDR2 YYREEE (reference sequence). V lost 0 bases to trimming and J lost 6 bases; unmatched junction nucleotides: 11. The CDR3 extends over 16 amino acids. DNA for the CDR3: TGTGCCAGCAGCTTGGGTGGGACTAGTTCCGGCGCCGAGCAGTACTTC. Amino acids: CASSLGGTSSGAEQYF.

The chain has TRBV5-1 and TRBJ1-5, with TRBD1 matching 9 bases. With V trimmed by 2 bases and J by 5 bases, 5 bases remained unmatched. From germline, CDR1 is SGHRS and CDR2 YFSETQ. The CDR3 length is 15 residues. CDR3 sequence (DNA): TGCGCCAGCAGCTTACAGGGGGCTATGGATCAGCCCCAGCATTTT. It translates to CASSLQGAMDQPQHF.

The V and J genes are TRBV5-8 and TRBJ1-5; no reliable D call. Germline V gene data show CDR1 as SGHTS and CDR2 as YDEGEE. With 0 bases removed from V and 7 bases from J, the gap between germline ends came to 11 bases. CDR3 length equals 14 residues. CDR3 sequence: CASSLGVGGQPQHF. CDR3 DNA sequence: TGTGCCAGCAGCTTGGGGGTCGGAGGGCAGCCCCAGCATTTT. The full variable domain, its missing parts supplied by reference TRBV5-8 and TRBJ1-5, is EAGVTQSPTHLIKTRGQQATLRCSPISGHTSVYWYQQALGLGLQFLLWYDEGEERNRGNFPPRFSGRQFPNYSSELNVNALELEDSALYLCASSLGVGGQPQHFGDGTRLSIL.

On this clone: Different DNA sequences within this sample yield the same CDR3. The V and J genes are TRBV6-5 and TRBJ1-1, with D possibly matching TRBD1 (6 bases). Looked up from germline, CDR1 is MNHEY and CDR2 is SVGAGI. V dropped 5 bases and J dropped 5 bases, with 9 bases sitting between them. The CDR3 sequence is 12 residues long. CDR3 nucleotide sequence: TGTGCCAGCAGTAACAGGGTTACTGAAGCTTTCTTT. This codes for CASSNRVTEAFF.

The rearrangement links TRBV5-8 to TRBJ2-3; D unclear. The CDR3 is 15 residues long. The V and J ends lost 5 bases and 1 base respectively, with 14 bases between them. CDR1 is SGHTS and CDR2 is YDEGEE in the germline V gene. CDR3 sequence (DNA): TGTGCCAGCAGTTTAGATGGAGATCGCACAGATACGCAGTATTTT. It is translated as CASSLDGDRTDTQYF.

As for this clone: Other nucleotide sequences from this sample produce the same CDR3. The chain recombines TRBV5-1 with TRBJ2-7, with D perhaps assigned TRBD1 or TRBD2 (6 bases each). Germline CDR1 SGHRS, CDR2 YFSETQ. The CDR3 sequence is 14 residues long. V dropped 0 bases and J dropped 2 bases, with 9 bases sitting between them. The CDR3 nucleotides are TGCGCCAGCAGCTTGGTAGGGGGGCCCTACGAGCAGTACTTC. It translates to CASSLVGGPYEQYF.

This clone occurred once. V and J are TRBV5-1 and TRBJ2-3, with D perhaps assigned TRBD1 or TRBD2 (5 bases each). CDR1 is SGHRS, CDR2 YFSETQ, per germline. V was trimmed by 0 bases and J by 2 bases, leaving 10 bases between them. The CDR3 contains 15 residues. The CDR3 coding sequence is TGCGCCAGCAGCTTGGGGGGACGGACCACAGATACGCAGTATTTT. As protein: CASSLGGRTTDTQYF.

The rearrangement uses TRBV6-1 and TRBJ2-2; 8 positions match TRBD2. This CDR3 region has 15 residues. V shed 10 bases and J 1 base; nucleotides not matched to a gene: 8. The germline V gene has CDR1 MNHNS and CDR2 SASEGT. CDR3 in DNA: TGTGCCACCCAGTGGACTAGCTGGAACACCGGGGAGCTGTTTTTT. This encodes CATQWTSWNTGELFF.

The V call is TRBV28, the J call TRBJ1-6; D call uncertain. V shed 5 bases and J shed 9 bases, with 14 bases lying between them. Germline V gives CDR1 MDHEN, CDR2 SYDVKM. The CDR3 has 14 amino acids. The CDR3 spells CASSLSRGSSPLHF. In DNA, the CDR3 is TGTGCCAGCAGTCTCTCCCGAGGGTCTTCACCCCTCCACTTT. Complete variable domain (other parts from reference TRBV28 and TRBJ1-6): DVKVTQSSRYLVKRTGEKVFLECVQDMDHENMFWYRQDPGLGLRLIYFSYDVKMKEKGDIPEGYSVSREKKERFSLILESASTNQTSMYLCASSLSRGSSPLHFGNGTRLTVT.